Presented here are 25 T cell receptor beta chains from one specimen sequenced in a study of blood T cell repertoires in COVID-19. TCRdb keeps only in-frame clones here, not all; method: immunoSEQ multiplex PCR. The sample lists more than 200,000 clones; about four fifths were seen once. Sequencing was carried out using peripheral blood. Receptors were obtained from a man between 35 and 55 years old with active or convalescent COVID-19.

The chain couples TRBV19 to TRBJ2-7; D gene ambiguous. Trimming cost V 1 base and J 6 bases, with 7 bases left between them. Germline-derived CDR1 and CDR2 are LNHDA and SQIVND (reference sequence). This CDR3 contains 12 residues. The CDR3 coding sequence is TGTGCCAGTAGTATAGTGACGGGCGAGCAGTACTTC. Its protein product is CASSIVTGEQYF.

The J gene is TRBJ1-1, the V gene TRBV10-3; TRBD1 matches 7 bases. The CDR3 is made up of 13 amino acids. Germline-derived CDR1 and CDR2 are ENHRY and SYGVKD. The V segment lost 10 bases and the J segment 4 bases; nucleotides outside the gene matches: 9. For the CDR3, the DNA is TGTGCCACCGCAGACAGGGAACCCACTGAAGCTTTCTTT. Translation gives CATADREPTEAFF.

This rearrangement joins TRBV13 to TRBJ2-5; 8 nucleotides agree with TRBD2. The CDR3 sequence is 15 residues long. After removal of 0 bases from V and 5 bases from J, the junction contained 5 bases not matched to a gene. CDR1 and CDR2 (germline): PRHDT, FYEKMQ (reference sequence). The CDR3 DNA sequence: TGTGCCAGCAGCTTAGGCGGGAGGGAGGGGGAGACCCAGTACTTC. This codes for CASSLGGREGETQYF.

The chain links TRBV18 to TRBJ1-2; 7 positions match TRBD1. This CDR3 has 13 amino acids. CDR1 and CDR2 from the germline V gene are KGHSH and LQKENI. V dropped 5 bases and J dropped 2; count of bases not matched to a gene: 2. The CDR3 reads CASSATGNYGYTF. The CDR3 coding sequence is TGTGCCAGCTCAGCGACAGGGAACTATGGCTACACCTTC.

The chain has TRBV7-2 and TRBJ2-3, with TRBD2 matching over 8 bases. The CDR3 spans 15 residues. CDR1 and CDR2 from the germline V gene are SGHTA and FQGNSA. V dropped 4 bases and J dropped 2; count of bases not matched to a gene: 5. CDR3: CASSSGLGFTDTQYF. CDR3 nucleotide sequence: TGTGCCAGCAGCTCGGGACTAGGCTTCACAGATACGCAGTATTTT.

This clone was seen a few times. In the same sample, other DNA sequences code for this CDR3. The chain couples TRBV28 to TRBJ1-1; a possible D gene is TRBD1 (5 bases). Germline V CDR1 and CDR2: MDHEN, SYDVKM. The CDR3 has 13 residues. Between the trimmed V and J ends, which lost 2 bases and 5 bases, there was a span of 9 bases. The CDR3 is CASSLPGGTEAFF. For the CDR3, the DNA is TGTGCCAGCAGTTTACCGGGGGGGACTGAAGCTTTCTTT.

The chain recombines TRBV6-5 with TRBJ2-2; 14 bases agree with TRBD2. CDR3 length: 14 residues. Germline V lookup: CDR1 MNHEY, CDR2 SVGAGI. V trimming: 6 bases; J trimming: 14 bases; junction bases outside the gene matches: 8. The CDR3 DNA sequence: TGTGCCAGCAGCACTGGGACTAGCGGGAGAGGACTGTTTTTT. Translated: CASSTGTSGRGLFF.

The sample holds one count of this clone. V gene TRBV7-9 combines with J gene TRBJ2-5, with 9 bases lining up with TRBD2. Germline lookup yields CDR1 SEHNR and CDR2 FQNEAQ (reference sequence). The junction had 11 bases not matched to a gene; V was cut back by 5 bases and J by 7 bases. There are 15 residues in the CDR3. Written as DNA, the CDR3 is TGTGCCAGCAGCGTAGGACTAGCGCCTCGAGCGACCCAGTACTTC. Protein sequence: CASSVGLAPRATQYF.

CDR3 sequence: CAWSRDNTGELFF. CDR3 DNA sequence: TGTGCCTGGAGCAGGGATAACACCGGGGAGCTGTTTTTT. This chain links TRBV30 with TRBJ2-2; TRBD1 is a possible D gene (5 bases). V lost 3 bases and J 2 bases, leaving 7 bases between the germline ends. Germline assignment: CDR1 GTSNPN and CDR2 SVGIG (reference sequence). The CDR3 covers 13 residues.

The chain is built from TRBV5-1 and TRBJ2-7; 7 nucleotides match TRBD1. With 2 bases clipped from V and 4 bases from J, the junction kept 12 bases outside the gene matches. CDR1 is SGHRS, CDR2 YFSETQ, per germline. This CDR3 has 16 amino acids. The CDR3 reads CASSFARDSSIYEQYF. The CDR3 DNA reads TGCGCCAGCAGCTTTGCCAGGGACAGCTCCATTTACGAGCAGTACTTC.

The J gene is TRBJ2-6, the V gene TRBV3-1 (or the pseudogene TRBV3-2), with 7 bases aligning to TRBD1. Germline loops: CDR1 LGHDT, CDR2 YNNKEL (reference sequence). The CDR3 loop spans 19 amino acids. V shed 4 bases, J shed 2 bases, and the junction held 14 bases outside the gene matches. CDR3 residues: CASSPYAGTEVTGANVLTF. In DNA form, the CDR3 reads TGTGCCAGCAGCCCATACGCCGGGACAGAAGTTACTGGGGCCAACGTCCTGACTTTC.

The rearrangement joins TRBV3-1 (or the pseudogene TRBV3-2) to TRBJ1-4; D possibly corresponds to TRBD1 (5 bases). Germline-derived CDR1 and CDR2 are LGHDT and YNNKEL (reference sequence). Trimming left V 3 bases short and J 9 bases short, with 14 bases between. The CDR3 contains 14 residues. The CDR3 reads CASSHPGLSKKLFF. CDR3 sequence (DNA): TGTGCCAGCAGCCACCCGGGACTAAGTAAAAAACTGTTTTTT.

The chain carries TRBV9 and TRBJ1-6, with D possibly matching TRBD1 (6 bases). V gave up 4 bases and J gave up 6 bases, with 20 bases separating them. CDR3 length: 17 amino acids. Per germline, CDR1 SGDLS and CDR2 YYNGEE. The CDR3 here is CASSPLQGPKGNSPLHF. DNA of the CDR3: TGTGCCAGCAGCCCCCTTCAGGGGCCCAAGGGTAATTCACCCCTCCACTTT.

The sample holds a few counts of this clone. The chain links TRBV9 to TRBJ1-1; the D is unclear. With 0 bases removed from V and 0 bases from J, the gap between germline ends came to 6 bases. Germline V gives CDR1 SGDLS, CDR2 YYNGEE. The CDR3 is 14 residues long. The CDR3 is CASSVGQMNTEAFF. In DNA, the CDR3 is TGTGCCAGCAGCGTAGGGCAGATGAACACTGAAGCTTTCTTT.

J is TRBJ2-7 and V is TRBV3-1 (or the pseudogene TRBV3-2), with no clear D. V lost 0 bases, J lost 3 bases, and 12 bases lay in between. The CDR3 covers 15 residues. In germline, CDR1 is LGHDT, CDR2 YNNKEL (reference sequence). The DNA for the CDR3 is TGTGCCAGCAGCCAAGATCCCAGTATTCACTACGAGCAGTACTTC. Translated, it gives CASSQDPSIHYEQYF.

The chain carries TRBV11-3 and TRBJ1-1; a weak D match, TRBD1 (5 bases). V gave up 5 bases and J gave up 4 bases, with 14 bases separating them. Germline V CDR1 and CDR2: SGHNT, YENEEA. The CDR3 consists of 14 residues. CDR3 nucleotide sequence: TGTGCCAGCAGCCAAACAGGTTATGCCACTGAAGCTTTCTTT. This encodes CASSQTGYATEAFF.

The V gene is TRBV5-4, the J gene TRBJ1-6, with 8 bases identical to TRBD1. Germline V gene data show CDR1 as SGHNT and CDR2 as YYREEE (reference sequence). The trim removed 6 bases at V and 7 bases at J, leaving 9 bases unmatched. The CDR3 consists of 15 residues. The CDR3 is CASNQQGVWNSPLHF. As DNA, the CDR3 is TGTGCCAGCAATCAACAGGGGGTGTGGAATTCACCCCTCCACTTT.

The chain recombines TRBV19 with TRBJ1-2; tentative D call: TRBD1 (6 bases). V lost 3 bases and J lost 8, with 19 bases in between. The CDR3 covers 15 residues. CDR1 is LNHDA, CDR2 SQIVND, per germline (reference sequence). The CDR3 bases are TGTGCCAGTAGTATGGGACAACCAGTGGTTGGGGGCTACACCTTC. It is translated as CASSMGQPVVGGYTF.

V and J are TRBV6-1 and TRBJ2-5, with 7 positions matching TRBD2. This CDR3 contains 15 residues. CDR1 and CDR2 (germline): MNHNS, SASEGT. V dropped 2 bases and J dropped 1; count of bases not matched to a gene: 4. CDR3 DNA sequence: TGTGCCAGCAGTGAAATCGGGGGGTTCCAAGAGACCCAGTACTTC. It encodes CASSEIGGFQETQYF.

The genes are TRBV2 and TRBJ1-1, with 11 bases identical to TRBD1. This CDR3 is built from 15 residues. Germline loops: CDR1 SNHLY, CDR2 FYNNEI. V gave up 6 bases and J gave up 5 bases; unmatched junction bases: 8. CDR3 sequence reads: CASSGQGARGTEAFF. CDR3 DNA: TGTGCCAGCAGCGGACAGGGGGCAAGGGGGACTGAAGCTTTCTTT.

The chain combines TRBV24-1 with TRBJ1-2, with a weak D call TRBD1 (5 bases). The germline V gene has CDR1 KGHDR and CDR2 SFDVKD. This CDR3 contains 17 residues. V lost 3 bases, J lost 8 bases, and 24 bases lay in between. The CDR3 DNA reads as TGTGCCACCAGTGATCCCCGGGCCCAAGGGTCCAGGGAAGGCTACACCTTC. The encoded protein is CATSDPRAQGSREGYTF.

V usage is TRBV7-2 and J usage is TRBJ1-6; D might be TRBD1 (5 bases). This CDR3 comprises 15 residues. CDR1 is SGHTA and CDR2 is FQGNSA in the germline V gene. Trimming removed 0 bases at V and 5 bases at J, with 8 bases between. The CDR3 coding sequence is TGTGCCAGCAGCTTAGCGGGGGGGGATAATTCACCCCTCCACTTT. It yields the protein CASSLAGGDNSPLHF.

The CDR3 is CASSSSGTGLYEQYF. CDR3 DNA: TGCGCCAGCAGCTCCTCCGGGACAGGACTCTACGAGCAGTACTTC. This rearrangement joins TRBV5-1 to TRBJ2-7, with 8 nucleotides matching TRBD1. The V gene end was trimmed by 3 bases and the J gene end by 3 bases; junction bases not matched to a gene: 8. This CDR3 region has 15 residues. Per the germline V gene, CDR1 is SGHRS and CDR2 is YFSETQ. Full variable domain (missing parts from reference TRBV5-1 and TRBJ2-7): KAGVTQTPRYLIKTRGQQVTLSCSPISGHRSVSWYQQTPGQGLQFLFEYFSETQRNKGNFPGRFSGRQFSNSRSEMNVSTLELGDSALYLCASSSSGTGLYEQYFGPGTRLTVT.

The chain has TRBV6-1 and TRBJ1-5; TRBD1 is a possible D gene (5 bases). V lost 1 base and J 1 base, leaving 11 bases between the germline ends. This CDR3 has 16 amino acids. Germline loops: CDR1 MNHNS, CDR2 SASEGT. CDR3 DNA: TGTGCCAGCAGTGAAGGTCAGGGTTCGAGCAATCAGCCCCAGCATTTT. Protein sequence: CASSEGQGSSNQPQHF.

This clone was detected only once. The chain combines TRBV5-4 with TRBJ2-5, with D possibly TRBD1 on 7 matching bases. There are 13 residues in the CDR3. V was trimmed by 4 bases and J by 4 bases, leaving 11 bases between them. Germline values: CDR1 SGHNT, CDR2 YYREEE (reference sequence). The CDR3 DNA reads TGTGCCAGCAGCCCAGGGGGGAGAGAGACCCAGTACTTC. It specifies CASSPGGRETQYF.